This T cell receptor beta chain was identified during a study of blood T cells in healthy people across ages. This clonotype was detected once. From germline, CDR1 is SGHTA and CDR2 FQGNSA. Trimming removed 1 base from V and 9 bases from J, with 16 bases in between. The CDR3 has 14 residues. PCR was performed a second time for about 6 to 12 cycles using a sample-barcoded 5' primer and a J-beta primer mix. TCRdb independently ran MiXCR on the 5' RACE reads; one entry per CDR3 protein. The sample lists fewer than 900,000 distinct CDR3 sequences, around 34% occurring once. This TCR was sampled from a man younger than 30 in good health. The V and J genes are TRBV7-2 and TRBJ2-7; possible D gene TRBD2, 7 bases. The sample was blood. CDR3 sequence (DNA): TGTGCCAGCAGCTTAGTAGTAGGGGGGGCCGCGCAGTACTTC. This sequence encodes CASSLVVGGAAQYF. Using reference TRBV7-2 and TRBJ2-7 for the parts outside the CDR3, the full variable domain is GAGVSQSPSNKVTEKGKDVELRCDPISGHTALYWYRQSLGQGLEFLIYFQGNSAPDKSGLPSDRFSAERTGGSVSTLTIQRTQQEDSAVYLCASSLVVGGAAQYFGPGTRLTVT.